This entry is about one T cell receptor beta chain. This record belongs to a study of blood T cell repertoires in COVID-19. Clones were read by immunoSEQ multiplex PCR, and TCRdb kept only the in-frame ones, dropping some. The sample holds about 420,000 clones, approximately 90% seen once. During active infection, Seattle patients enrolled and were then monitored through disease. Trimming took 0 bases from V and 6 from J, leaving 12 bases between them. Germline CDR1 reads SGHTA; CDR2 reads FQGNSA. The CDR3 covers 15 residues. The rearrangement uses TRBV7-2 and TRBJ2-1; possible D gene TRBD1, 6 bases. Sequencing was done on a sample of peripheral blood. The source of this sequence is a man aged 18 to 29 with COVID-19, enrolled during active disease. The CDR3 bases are TGTGCCAGCAGCTTAGCTCAGGGGACCTTCAATGAGCAGTTCTTC. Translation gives CASSLAQGTFNEQFF. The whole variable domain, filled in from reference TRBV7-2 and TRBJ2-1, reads GAGVSQSPSNKVTEKGKDVELRCDPISGHTALYWYRQSLGQGLEFLIYFQGNSAPDKSGLPSDRFSAERTGGSVSTLTIQRTQQEDSAVYLCASSLAQGTFNEQFFGPGTRLTVL.